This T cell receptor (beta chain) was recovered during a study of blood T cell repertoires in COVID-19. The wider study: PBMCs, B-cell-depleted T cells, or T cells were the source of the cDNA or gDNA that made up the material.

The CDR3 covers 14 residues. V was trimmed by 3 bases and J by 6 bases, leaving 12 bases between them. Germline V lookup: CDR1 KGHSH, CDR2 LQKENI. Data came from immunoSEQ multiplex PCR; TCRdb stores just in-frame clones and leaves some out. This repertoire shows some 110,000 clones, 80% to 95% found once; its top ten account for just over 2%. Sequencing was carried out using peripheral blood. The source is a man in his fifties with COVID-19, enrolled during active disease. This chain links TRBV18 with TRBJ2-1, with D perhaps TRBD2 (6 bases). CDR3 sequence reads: CASSPTRDFNEQFF. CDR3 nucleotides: TGTGCCAGCTCACCGACCCGGGACTTCAATGAGCAGTTCTTC.